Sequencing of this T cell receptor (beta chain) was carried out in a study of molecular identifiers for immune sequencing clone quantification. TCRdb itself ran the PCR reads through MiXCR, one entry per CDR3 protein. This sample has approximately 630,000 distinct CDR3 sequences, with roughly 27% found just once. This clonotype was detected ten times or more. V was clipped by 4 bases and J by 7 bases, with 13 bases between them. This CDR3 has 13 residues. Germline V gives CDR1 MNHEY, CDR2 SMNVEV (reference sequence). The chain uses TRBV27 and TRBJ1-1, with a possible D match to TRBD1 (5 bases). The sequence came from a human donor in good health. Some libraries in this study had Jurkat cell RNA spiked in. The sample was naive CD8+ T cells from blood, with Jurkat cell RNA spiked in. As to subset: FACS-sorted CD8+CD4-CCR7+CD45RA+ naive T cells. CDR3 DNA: TGTGCCAGCAGTTCCACGTGGGGACTTGAAGCTTTCTTT. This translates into CASSSTWGLEAFF.